This entry lists 15 T cell receptor beta chains sequenced from one sample in a study of blood T cell repertoires in COVID-19 (dated by TCRdb to 2018 to 2021). Receptor libraries were prepared by the immunoSEQ multiplex PCR assay. Entries here come from immuneACCESS through TCRdb and include only in-frame sequences with V and J called. Some clones fail to appear in such tables; in the studies checked, an unresolved V gene covers under half of the shortfall, and the cause of the remainder is unknown. This sample has roughly 230,000 clones in its table, and roughly four fifths of those were observed once. Of the sample, about 3.4% is held by the ten largest clones. The sample consisted of PBMCs or T cells enriched from blood (not recorded which). These receptors all stem from a woman in her fifties or sixties who had recovered from COVID-19.

The chain carries TRBV27 and TRBJ1-1; D perhaps matches TRBD1 (5 bases). Germline lookup yields CDR1 MNHEY and CDR2 SMNVEV (reference sequence). The CDR3 extends over 14 amino acids. Trimming cost V 5 bases and J 4 bases, with 14 bases left between them. The CDR3 DNA is TGTGCCAGCAGTAAACAGGTTCTTCGCACTGAAGCTTTCTTT. Translation gives CASSKQVLRTEAFF.

The rearrangement links TRBV12-3 or TRBV12-4 to TRBJ1-2; tentative D call: TRBD1 (6 bases). The CDR3 is 13 amino acids. Trimming removed 5 bases from V and 7 bases from J, with 14 bases in between. The CDR3 sequence: CASSSTGFPGYTF. The CDR3 DNA follows: TGTGCCAGCAGTAGTACAGGGTTCCCTGGCTACACCTTC.

This clone was counted a single time. The rearrangement joins TRBV3-1 (or the pseudogene TRBV3-2) to TRBJ1-6; maybe TRBD1 (5 bases). The germline CDR1 and CDR2 sequences are LGHDT and YNNKEL (reference sequence). The CDR3 runs 14 residues. V dropped 5 bases and J dropped 4 bases, with 9 bases sitting between them. The CDR3 spells CASSAGPYNSPLHF. The CDR3 DNA reads as TGTGCCAGCAGCGCGGGACCGTATAATTCACCCCTCCACTTT.

J is TRBJ2-5 and V is TRBV5-1; 10 positions agree with TRBD2. The trim removed 6 bases at V and 3 bases at J, leaving 11 bases unmatched. CDR1 SGHRS and CDR2 YFSETQ come from the germline V gene. The CDR3 spans 16 residues. This chain's CDR3 is CASTVSGGFLKETQYF. The CDR3 DNA is TGCGCCAGCACGGTTAGCGGGGGGTTTCTTAAAGAGACCCAGTACTTC.

The rearrangement uses TRBV4-3 and TRBJ2-5; D gene uncertain. The CDR3 covers 14 residues. Trimming stripped 0 bases from V and 2 bases from J, with 7 bases between. Germline assignment: CDR1 LGHNA and CDR2 YSLEER. In DNA form, the CDR3 reads TGCGCCAGCAGCCAAGATCGCGTACAAGAGACCCAGTACTTC. It codes for CASSQDRVQETQYF.

The gene calls are TRBV6-5 and TRBJ1-2, with 10 bases fitting TRBD1. Trimming at V came to 6 bases and at J to 6 bases, leaving 7 bases not matched to a gene. The CDR3 runs 14 residues. Germline loops: CDR1 MNHEY, CDR2 SVGAGI. CDR3 loop: CASRLLTGGDGYTF. CDR3 nucleotide sequence: TGTGCCAGCAGACTTTTGACAGGGGGCGATGGCTACACCTTC.

The gene calls are TRBV7-2 and TRBJ2-3; 9 bases are a match to TRBD2. CDR1 and CDR2 (germline): SGHTA, FQGNSA. The trim removed 5 bases at V and 0 bases at J, leaving 6 bases unmatched. The CDR3 runs 16 residues. CDR3: CASSLQGLASTDTQYF. The CDR3 DNA follows: TGTGCCAGCAGCCTACAAGGACTAGCGAGCACAGATACGCAGTATTTT.

CDR3 bases: TGTGCCAGCAGCCAAGAGGGGCTAGCGGGAGCAATGCAGTACTTC. Amino acid sequence: CASSQEGLAGAMQYF. The chain has TRBV4-2 and TRBJ2-7; 10 bases are a match to TRBD2. The CDR3 loop spans 15 amino acids. J was trimmed by 9 bases and V by 0 bases; bases with no gene match: 8. Germline CDR1 reads LGHNA; CDR2 reads YNFKEQ.

The chain recombines TRBV12-3 or TRBV12-4 with TRBJ1-1; no definite D call. This CDR3 is built from 13 residues. Trimming took off 6 bases at V and 4 bases at J, with 12 bases between the two ends. The CDR3 nucleotides are TGTGCCAGCAGCGAAAGGGAGACCACTGAAGCTTTCTTT. It translates to CASSERETTEAFF.

The V gene is TRBV7-9, the J gene TRBJ2-5; perhaps TRBD2 as D (6 bases). CDR3 length: 14 amino acids. V was shortened by 3 bases and J by 4 bases, with 12 bases between the two germline ends. Germline V gene data show CDR1 as SEHNR and CDR2 as FQNEAQ (reference sequence). The CDR3 DNA reads TGTGCCAGCAGCTTGGGGGGAAGGGGAGAGACCCAGTACTTC. Translation: CASSLGGRGETQYF. Together with reference TRBV7-9 and TRBJ2-5, the CDR3 gives the full variable domain: DTGVSQNPRHKITKRGQNVTFRCDPISEHNRLYWYRQTLGQGPEFLTYFQNEAQLEKSRLLSDRFSAERPKGSFSTLEIQRTEQGDSAMYLCASSLGGRGETQYFGPGTRLLVL.

The gene calls are TRBV9 and TRBJ1-1; D gene ambiguous. Trimming left V 0 bases short and J 4 bases short, with 10 bases between. There are 14 residues in the CDR3. The germline V gene has CDR1 SGDLS and CDR2 YYNGEE. The CDR3 bases are TGTGCCAGCAGCGTAGAGCCGGGAGGCACTGAAGCTTTCTTT. It specifies CASSVEPGGTEAFF.

This chain uses TRBV5-1 with TRBJ2-1; 7 positions match TRBD1. From germline, CDR1 is SGHRS and CDR2 YFSETQ. J gave up 0 bases and V 4 bases, and 7 bases lay outside the gene matches. The CDR3 loop spans 16 amino acids. CDR3 bases: TGCGCCAGCAGCAATACAGGGGCCAGCTCCTACAATGAGCAGTTCTTC. Amino acid sequence: CASSNTGASSYNEQFF.

The chain joins TRBV11-1 to TRBJ2-5, with TRBD2 as a possible D gene (6 bases). Germline-derived CDR1 and CDR2 are SGHAT and FQDESV (reference sequence). V was clipped by 5 bases and J by 5 bases, with 21 bases between them. The CDR3 spans 16 residues. The CDR3 nucleotides read TGTGCCAGCAGCGCCATTGTATCCGCCGCGGGGGAGACCCAGTACTTC. Its translation is CASSAIVSAAGETQYF. Variable domain in full (rest from reference TRBV11-1 and TRBJ2-5): EAEVAQSPRYKITEKSQAVAFWCDPISGHATLYWYRQILGQGPELLVQFQDESVVDDSQLPKDRFSAERLKGVDSTLKIQPAELGDSAMYLCASSAIVSAAGETQYFGPGTRLLVL.

This clone was observed a few times. The gene calls are TRBV18 and TRBJ1-4; the D is unclear. This CDR3 is built from 16 residues. V was trimmed by 3 bases and J by 8 bases, leaving 19 bases between them. CDR1 and CDR2 from the germline V gene are KGHSH and LQKENI. CDR3 loop: CASSPSEISLTEKLFF. In DNA form, the CDR3 reads TGTGCCAGCTCACCCAGTGAAATCTCGTTAACAGAAAAACTGTTTTTT.

The rearrangement links TRBV9 to TRBJ2-5, with D possibly matching TRBD2 (5 bases). CDR3 length: 15 residues. V gave up 3 bases and J gave up 6 bases, with 18 bases separating them. CDR1 SGDLS and CDR2 YYNGEE come from the germline V gene. CDR3 protein: CASSGAASGSQTQYF. CDR3 DNA: TGTGCCAGCAGCGGGGCTGCTAGTGGGAGCCAGACCCAGTACTTC.